This is a list of T cell receptor beta chains from one sample in a study of blood T cell repertoires in COVID-19. Assay used: immunoSEQ multiplex PCR; TCRdb lists only in-frame clones, some missing. The repertoire holds some 150,000 clones, with roughly four fifths as singletons. Source material: PBMCs or T cells enriched from blood (not recorded which). The receptors were sampled from a man aged 50 or older who had recovered from COVID-19. The CDR3 runs from the conserved cysteine through the conserved F or W.

TRBV4-1 | CASSQDLDRGTEAFF
TRBV20-1 | CSASEEFNFNYGYTF
TRBV9 | CASSVNSEQFF
TRBV21-1 | CASSKVGLRAKGEQFF
TRBV10-3 | CAIRTGKTNEKLFF
TRBV2 | CASRGQSTFEKLFF
TRBV27 | CASRLNGASVLTF
TRBV5-1 | CASSATGTRNQPQHF
TRBV9 | CASSVGTSVSEQFF
TRBV30 | CAWSVQVEAFF
TRBV7-6 | CASSLGTGERELFF
TRBV6-5 | CASSPGQGVRETQYF
TRBV14 | CASSQAGNSPLHF
TRBV7-2 | CASSLEGTANYGYTF
TRBV19 | CASNTGSNSPLHF
TRBV30 | CALGQGPHTEAFF
TRBV5-1 | CASSLGGLLNTEAFF
TRBV27 | CASSSQGPGEKLFF
TRBV28 | CASTDWFEQYF
TRBV10-1 | CASSTGTGNTIYF
TRBV7-3 | CASSLPGVGQPQHF
TRBV6-2/TRBV6-3 | CASSYPTSGATNTGELFF
TRBV5-6 | CASSLGVGGSYEQYF
TRBV13 | CASSLVSSGETQYF
TRBV19 | CASSIVRDRGDSPLHF
TRBV3-1/TRBV3-2 | CASSHSYQGEAFF
TRBV15 | CATSRDPAGQETQYF
TRBV9 | CASSALGQGLFNEQFF
TRBV18 | CASSPPRADPRAGELFF
TRBV28 | CASSFLAANEQFF
TRBV10-2 | CASSPPWGLNYGYTF
TRBV15 | CATSRTDRAGTNEKLFF
TRBV19 | CASSSGLAANTGELFF
TRBV5-1 | CASSLEGPPGSGYTF
TRBV2 | CASSKRWAYDGVTGELFF
TRBV7-9 | CASSFLGTHNIQYF
TRBV7-3 | CASSLNQRGNTGELFF
TRBV27 | CASSSPGTGGSYEQYF
TRBV13 | CASSRVWTSGTQETQYF
TRBV29-1 | CSVEEARDRGAFF
TRBV7-3 | CASSNTGDYGYTF
TRBV7-2 | CASSSRQGAYEQYF
TRBV16 | CASSQSKEGGLGYTF
TRBV28 | CASSLGTGSRGYTF
TRBV6-2/TRBV6-3 | CASSYWGEVSVNTEAFF
TRBV11-2 | CASSLLRGTEAFF
TRBV4-1 | CASSHLSGSSYEQYF
TRBV10-3 | CAISEVRAYEQYF
TRBV19 | CASSRGQGWLTEAFF
TRBV6-5 | CASQRDSNSNQPQHF
TRBV7-6 | CASSGTGGLYEQYF
TRBV19 | CASSVGQGMNTEAFF
TRBV5-8 | CASSLDRIVSYEQYF
TRBV6-1 | CASSEPGESSYNEQFF
TRBV5-8 | CASSPLDIQETQYF